The entry below describes one T cell receptor beta chain. The data belong to a study of technical replicates of blood from a few donors. In germline, CDR1 is MNHNS, CDR2 SASEGT. Trimming at V came to 7 bases and at J to 4 bases, leaving 5 bases not matched to a gene. The CDR3 contains 15 residues. Sequencing was performed with immunoSEQ multiplex PCR; in TCRdb, only in-frame clones are kept and a portion is missing. The sample includes under 55,000 clones, 95% to 97% seen only once; the top ten take 0.39%. This clonotype was obtained from a human donor in good health. What was sequenced was T cells isolated from PBMCs. V is TRBV6-1 and J is TRBJ2-5; 14 bases agree with TRBD2. The CDR3 here is CASTVGTSGRETQYF. In nucleotides, the CDR3 is TGTGCCAGCACCGTCGGGACTAGCGGGAGAGAGACCCAGTACTTC.